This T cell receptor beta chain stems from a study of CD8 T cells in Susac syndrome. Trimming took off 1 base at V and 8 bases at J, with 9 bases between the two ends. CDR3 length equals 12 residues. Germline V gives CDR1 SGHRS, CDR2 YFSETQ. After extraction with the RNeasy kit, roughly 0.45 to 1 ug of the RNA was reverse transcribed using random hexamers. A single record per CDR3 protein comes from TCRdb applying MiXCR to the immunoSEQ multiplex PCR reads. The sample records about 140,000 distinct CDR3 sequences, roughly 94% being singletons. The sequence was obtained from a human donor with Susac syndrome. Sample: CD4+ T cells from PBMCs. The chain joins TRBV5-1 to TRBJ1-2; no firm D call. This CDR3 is CASSLSGNGYTF. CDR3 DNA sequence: TGCGCCAGCAGCTTGTCCGGGAACGGCTACACCTTC.